This T cell receptor (beta chain) was found in a study of T cells in women clearing cervical HPV infection. Study details: Women with histologically confirmed HPV16-related CIN3 or worse, 2 with invasive cancer, served as cases. Controls gave blood once infection was undetectable; cases at lesion identification.

Trimming stripped 5 bases from V and 3 bases from J, with 17 bases between. Germline CDR1 and CDR2: LNHDA and SQIVND (reference sequence). The CDR3 loop spans 16 amino acids. Notes on this clone: Its antigen remains unknown. With the read ending 3 residues before the CDR3 end, the germline J gene is used to fill in that end.

Study-wide results and limits: Controls had more TRBV6-7 (0.16%) than cases (roughly 0.11%).

Sequencing used immunoSEQ multiplex PCR; TCRdb keeps in-frame clones, though not all of them. Here the sample table reports more than 25,000 clones. Material for sequencing was blood buffy coat. The chain has TRBV19 and TRBJ2-4; D not certain. The receptor's source is a woman between 18 and 75 years old with a cervical HPV16 infection that either progressed to CIN3+ or cleared (not recorded which). The part of the CDR3 DNA that was read is TGTGCCAGTAGTCCACGGTCGCTCCTAGTCAAAAACATT. Translated: CASSPRSLLVKNI. The whole CDR3 protein reads CASSPRSLLVKNIQYF.